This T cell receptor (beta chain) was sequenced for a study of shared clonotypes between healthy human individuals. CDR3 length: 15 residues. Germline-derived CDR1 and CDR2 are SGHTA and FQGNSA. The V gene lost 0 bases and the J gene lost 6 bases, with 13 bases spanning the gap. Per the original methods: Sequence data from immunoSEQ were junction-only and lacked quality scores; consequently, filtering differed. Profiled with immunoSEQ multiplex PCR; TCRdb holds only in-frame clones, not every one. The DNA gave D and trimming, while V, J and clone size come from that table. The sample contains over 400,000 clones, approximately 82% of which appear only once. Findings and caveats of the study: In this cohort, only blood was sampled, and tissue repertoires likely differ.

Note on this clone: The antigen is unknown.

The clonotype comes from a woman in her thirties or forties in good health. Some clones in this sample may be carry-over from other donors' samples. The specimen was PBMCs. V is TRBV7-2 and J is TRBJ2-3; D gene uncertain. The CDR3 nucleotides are TGTGCCAGCAGCTTAGCCAGCAGGAGTAGGGATACGCAGTATTTT. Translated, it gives CASSLASRSRDTQYF.